This T cell receptor (beta chain) was found in a study of response to subunit inactivated influenza vaccine. Points from the study as a whole: A suggestion made by the authors is that each seasonal influenza vaccination recruits few new T cells.

This clonotype came up a few times. The antigen is not known. Each CDR3 protein is one row after TCRdb ran MiXCR on the RT-PCR reads. The table has some 800,000 distinct CDR3 sequences, around 21% seen once; the top ten hold 10% to 13%. The CDR3 has 12 amino acids. Germline CDR1 is LGHNA and CDR2 is YNFKEQ. V lost 1 base, J lost 10 bases, and 1 base stayed unmatched. The sequencing here drew on PBMCs from blood, taken approximately 5 days after vaccination. This TCR came from a man between 50 and 59 years old who received an inactivated influenza vaccine. V usage is TRBV4-2 and J usage is TRBJ2-1; 7 nucleotides agree with TRBD2. CDR3 DNA: TGTGCCAGCAGCCAAGGGACTAGAGAGCAGTTCTTC. It codes for CASSQGTREQFF.